This TCR beta chain was identified during a study of regulatory T cells in long-lasting Graves disease. Investigators prepared the TCR beta libraries by applying iRepertoire HTBI primers and Arm-PCR of CDR3 regions. One entry per CDR3 protein results from TCRdb running MiXCR on the multiplex PCR reads. The data hold roughly 610,000 distinct CDR3 sequences, with around 15% observed a single time. The CDR3 consists of 16 residues. V shed 6 bases, J shed 5 bases, and the junction held 13 bases outside the gene matches. General study findings and limits: Accuracy may have suffered from the small sample size.

Time point denoted: newly diagnosed GD, antithyroid drugs for less than 3 months. RNA extracted from PBMCs served as the sequencing template. This clonotype was observed many times. Its target is not known. These same records also appear under a second study, on T cells in Graves' hyperthyroidism and ophthalmopathy. That report adds: Lactation, pregnancy, other autoimmune disease or uncontrolled infection excluded patients. Researchers ran a first-round RT-PCR on the TCR CDR3 using the HTBI primer set. Most expanded thyroid clonotypes above 0.001 recurred in blood.

The sequences come from peripheral blood mononuclear cells (PBMCs), collected at new diagnosis, from a patient treated with antithyroid drugs. The chain recombines TRBV12-3 or TRBV12-4 with TRBJ2-1; 7 positions agree with TRBD2. This sequence originates from a man aged 18 to 29 with Graves disease. CDR3 DNA: TGTGCCAGCAGCCGTGAGGTGCTAGCGGTCCACAATGAGCAGTTCTTC. Its protein is CASSREVLAVHNEQFF.